What follows are 17 T cell receptor beta chains derived from one specimen sequenced in a study of blood T cells in healthy people across ages. Together with a sample-barcoded 5' primer, a J-beta primer mix was included in a second PCR lasting roughly 6 to 12 cycles. TCRdb re-called the 5' RACE reads with MiXCR, one entry per CDR3 protein. The data hold over a million distinct CDR3 sequences, with approximately 59% observed a single time. The sample taken for sequencing was blood. The receptors derive from a man younger than 35 in good health.

The chain recombines TRBV29-1 with TRBJ2-7, with D maybe TRBD1 (5 bases). The V end was cut by 3 bases, the J end by 7 bases, with 13 bases between. This CDR3 comprises 12 residues. Germline V gene lookup returns CDR1 SQVTM and CDR2 ANQGSEA. CDR3 in DNA: TGCAGCGTTGATCAGGGCGACAATGAGCAGTACTTC. This encodes CSVDQGDNEQYF.

V usage is TRBV27 and J usage is TRBJ2-1; D perhaps matches TRBD2 (6 bases). Germline V lookup: CDR1 MNHEY, CDR2 SMNVEV (reference sequence). CDR3 length: 14 amino acids. V was clipped by 5 bases and J by 4 bases, with 12 bases between them. The CDR3 nucleotides read TGTGCCAGCAGTCCGGGACTCCAGTACAATGAGCAGTTCTTC. It translates to CASSPGLQYNEQFF.

The chain employs TRBV28 and TRBJ2-1; D tentatively fits TRBD1 or TRBD2 (5 bases each). This CDR3 region has 16 residues. From germline, CDR1 is MDHEN and CDR2 SYDVKM. V was cut by 5 bases and J by 4 bases, with 18 bases left in between. The CDR3 sequence: CASSPSGAVVYNEQFF. As DNA, the CDR3 is TGTGCCAGCAGTCCGTCCGGGGCGGTAGTTTACAATGAGCAGTTCTTC.

This clonotype was detected a few times. The chain combines TRBV28 with TRBJ2-7, with 8 positions matching TRBD1. Germline V CDR1 and CDR2: MDHEN, SYDVKM. The CDR3 spans 14 residues. Losses at the gene ends were 4 bases for V and 5 bases for J; bases not matched to a gene: 7. CDR3 in amino acids: CASSWGKTGDEQYF. For the CDR3, the DNA is TGTGCCAGCAGTTGGGGGAAGACAGGGGACGAGCAGTACTTC.

This clonotype was detected a few times. This chain uses TRBV12-3 or TRBV12-4 with TRBJ1-6; D may be TRBD1 (5 bases). This CDR3 comprises 15 residues. V was cut by 2 bases and J by 6 bases, with 11 bases left in between. In DNA, the CDR3 is TGTGCCAGCAGTTTAACGGGGGGATCTAATTCACCCCTCCACTTT. Residues: CASSLTGGSNSPLHF.

The chain joins TRBV29-1 to TRBJ2-1; D is undetermined. Germline values: CDR1 SQVTM, CDR2 ANQGSEA. Trimming removed 1 base at V and 3 bases at J, with 4 bases between. The CDR3 contains 12 residues. CDR3 region: CSVEGRYNEQFF. The CDR3 coding sequence is TGCAGCGTTGAAGGACGCTACAATGAGCAGTTCTTC.

The sample holds a few counts of this clonotype. DNA for the CDR3: TGTGCCAGCAGCCGGGAGGTGTGGGGTGGAAACACCATATATTTT. Translation gives CASSREVWGGNTIYF. This chain joins TRBV7-2 and TRBJ1-3; D is unclear. V was shortened by 5 bases and J by 3 bases, with 14 bases between the two germline ends. CDR1 SGHTA and CDR2 FQGNSA come from the germline V gene. The CDR3 is 15 residues long. The full variable domain, in which reference TRBV7-2 and TRBJ1-3 provide the parts outside the CDR3, is GAGVSQSPSNKVTEKGKDVELRCDPISGHTALYWYRQSLGQGLEFLIYFQGNSAPDKSGLPSDRFSAERTGGSVSTLTIQRTQQEDSAVYLCASSREVWGGNTIYFGEGSWLTVV.

V usage is TRBV25-1 and J usage is TRBJ1-2, with D perhaps matching TRBD1 (6 bases). Deletions cut 6 bases from V and 6 bases from J, with 11 bases between. CDR1 and CDR2 (germline): MGHDK, SYGVNS. This CDR3 comprises 12 residues. CDR3 sequence (DNA): TGTGCCAGCAGAGGGGGGTTTGATGGCTACACCTTC. This gives the protein CASRGGFDGYTF.

The CDR3 region is CSAETPGRSDSPLHF. CDR3 in DNA: TGCAGTGCCGAAACCCCCGGGAGGTCGGATTCACCCCTCCACTTT. The V call is TRBV20-1, the J call TRBJ1-6, with no clear D. Per the germline V gene, CDR1 is DFQATT and CDR2 is SNEGSKA (reference sequence). The CDR3 totals 15 residues. V dropped 6 bases and J dropped 8 bases, with 20 bases sitting between them.

The chain links TRBV11-2 to TRBJ1-4, with D perhaps matching TRBD1 (6 bases). In germline, CDR1 is SGHAT, CDR2 FQNNGV. Trimming cost V 5 bases and J 4 bases, with 14 bases left between them. This CDR3 comprises 15 residues. The CDR3 sequence is CASSPGQKDNEKLFF. Here the CDR3 DNA reads TGTGCCAGCAGCCCCGGACAGAAAGATAATGAAAAACTGTTTTTT.

The chain has TRBV20-1 and TRBJ2-5; 8 bases agree with TRBD1. CDR1 and CDR2 from the germline V gene are DFQATT and SNEGSKA (reference sequence). After removal of 6 bases from V and 5 bases from J, the junction contained 8 bases not matched to a gene. The CDR3 covers 13 residues. CDR3: CSAWTGQWETQYF. DNA for the CDR3: TGCAGTGCGTGGACAGGGCAGTGGGAGACCCAGTACTTC.

This clonotype was seen a few times. This chain connects TRBV12-3 or TRBV12-4 to TRBJ1-5, with D uncertain. The CDR3 has 15 amino acids. The V end lost 2 bases, the J end lost 0 bases, and 8 bases lay between the germline ends. DNA of the CDR3: TGTGCCAGCAGTTTATGGGCAGATAGCAATCAGCCCCAGCATTTT. It codes for CASSLWADSNQPQHF.

This clonotype was recorded once. The J gene is TRBJ2-4, the V gene TRBV4-3; 9 nucleotides align to TRBD1. Gene TRBJ2-7 matches the end of the DNA better, so the J call may be wrong. This CDR3 region has 15 residues. Germline loops: CDR1 LGHNA, CDR2 YSLEER. CDR3 in DNA: TGCGCCAGCAGCCGCCAACAGGGGGCCTCCTACGAGCAGTACTTC. Protein: CASSRQQGASYEQYF.

The V gene is TRBV10-3, the J gene TRBJ2-7, with no clear D. The CDR3 sequence is 14 residues long. V gave up 4 bases and J gave up 3 bases, with 13 bases separating them. The germline V gene has CDR1 ENHRY and CDR2 SYGVKD. CDR3 amino acids: CAISGPALSYEQYF. DNA for the CDR3: TGTGCCATCAGTGGGCCGGCGCTGAGCTACGAGCAGTACTTC.

V is TRBV29-1 and J is TRBJ2-5, with TRBD2 identical over 7 bases. Unmatched junction bases numbered 7, after V lost 4 bases and J lost 5 bases. Germline CDR1 SQVTM, CDR2 ANQGSEA. The CDR3 contains 13 residues. The CDR3 region is CSVVAGGSETQYF. DNA of the CDR3: TGCAGCGTTGTGGCCGGGGGGAGCGAGACCCAGTACTTC. Filled out from reference TRBV29-1 and TRBJ2-5, the complete variable domain reads SAVISQKPSRDICQRGTSLTIQCQVDSQVTMMFWYRQQPGQSLTLIATANQGSEATYESGFVIDKFPISRPNLTFSTLTVSNMSPEDSSIYLCSVVAGGSETQYFGPGTRLLVL.

In its sample, this clonotype was seen once. This chain uses TRBV10-1 with TRBJ1-1; D uncertain. The germline CDR1 and CDR2 sequences are WNHNN and SYGVQD (reference sequence). CDR3 length: 14 amino acids. Trimming removed 0 bases from V and 3 bases from J, with 8 bases in between. This CDR3 is CASSESRRYTEAFF. DNA of the CDR3: TGCGCCAGCAGTGAGTCCCGCAGATACACTGAAGCTTTCTTT.

The V gene is TRBV7-6, the J gene TRBJ2-6; D is tentatively TRBD1 or TRBD2 (5 bases each). CDR1 SGHVS and CDR2 FNYEAQ come from the germline V gene. Trimming took off 2 bases at V and 0 bases at J, with 14 bases between the two ends. The CDR3 length is 18 residues. DNA of the CDR3: TGTGCCAGCAGCTTAATGGGGGTCTCGTCCTCTGGGGCCAACGTCCTGACTTTC. Its translation: CASSLMGVSSSGANVLTF.